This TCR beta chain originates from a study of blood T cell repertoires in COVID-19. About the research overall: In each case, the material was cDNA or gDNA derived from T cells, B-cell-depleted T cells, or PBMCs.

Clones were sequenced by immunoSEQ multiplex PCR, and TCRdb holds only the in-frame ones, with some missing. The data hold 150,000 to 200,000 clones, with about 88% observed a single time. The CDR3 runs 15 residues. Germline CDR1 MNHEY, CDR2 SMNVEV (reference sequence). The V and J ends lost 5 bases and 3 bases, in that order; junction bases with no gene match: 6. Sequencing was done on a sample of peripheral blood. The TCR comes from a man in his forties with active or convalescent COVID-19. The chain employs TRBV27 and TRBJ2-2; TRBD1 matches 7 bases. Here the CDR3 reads CASSNDREYTGELFF. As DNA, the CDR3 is TGTGCCAGCAGTAACGACAGGGAGTACACCGGGGAGCTGTTTTTT.